This entry describes one TCR beta chain. This sample stems from a study of T cell changes during pregnancy in multiple sclerosis. The length of the CDR3 is 14 residues. V was pared by 5 bases and J by 6 bases, with 7 bases of the junction left unmatched. The germline V gene has CDR1 GTSNPN and CDR2 SVGIG (reference sequence). TCRdb's table, derived via immunoSEQ multiplex PCR, lists solely in-frame clones and lacks some. The table lists around 110,000 clones, 80% to 95% of them singletons. The clonotype originates from a female donor with multiple sclerosis, enrolled in a pregnancy study. This sequence joins TRBV30 and TRBJ2-2; the match to TRBD1 covers 9 bases. The source was peripheral blood, collected in the third trimester of pregnancy. The CDR3 DNA is TGTGCCTGGGGGAGGGACAGGGTTTCCGGGGAGCTGTTTTTT. It specifies CAWGRDRVSGELFF.